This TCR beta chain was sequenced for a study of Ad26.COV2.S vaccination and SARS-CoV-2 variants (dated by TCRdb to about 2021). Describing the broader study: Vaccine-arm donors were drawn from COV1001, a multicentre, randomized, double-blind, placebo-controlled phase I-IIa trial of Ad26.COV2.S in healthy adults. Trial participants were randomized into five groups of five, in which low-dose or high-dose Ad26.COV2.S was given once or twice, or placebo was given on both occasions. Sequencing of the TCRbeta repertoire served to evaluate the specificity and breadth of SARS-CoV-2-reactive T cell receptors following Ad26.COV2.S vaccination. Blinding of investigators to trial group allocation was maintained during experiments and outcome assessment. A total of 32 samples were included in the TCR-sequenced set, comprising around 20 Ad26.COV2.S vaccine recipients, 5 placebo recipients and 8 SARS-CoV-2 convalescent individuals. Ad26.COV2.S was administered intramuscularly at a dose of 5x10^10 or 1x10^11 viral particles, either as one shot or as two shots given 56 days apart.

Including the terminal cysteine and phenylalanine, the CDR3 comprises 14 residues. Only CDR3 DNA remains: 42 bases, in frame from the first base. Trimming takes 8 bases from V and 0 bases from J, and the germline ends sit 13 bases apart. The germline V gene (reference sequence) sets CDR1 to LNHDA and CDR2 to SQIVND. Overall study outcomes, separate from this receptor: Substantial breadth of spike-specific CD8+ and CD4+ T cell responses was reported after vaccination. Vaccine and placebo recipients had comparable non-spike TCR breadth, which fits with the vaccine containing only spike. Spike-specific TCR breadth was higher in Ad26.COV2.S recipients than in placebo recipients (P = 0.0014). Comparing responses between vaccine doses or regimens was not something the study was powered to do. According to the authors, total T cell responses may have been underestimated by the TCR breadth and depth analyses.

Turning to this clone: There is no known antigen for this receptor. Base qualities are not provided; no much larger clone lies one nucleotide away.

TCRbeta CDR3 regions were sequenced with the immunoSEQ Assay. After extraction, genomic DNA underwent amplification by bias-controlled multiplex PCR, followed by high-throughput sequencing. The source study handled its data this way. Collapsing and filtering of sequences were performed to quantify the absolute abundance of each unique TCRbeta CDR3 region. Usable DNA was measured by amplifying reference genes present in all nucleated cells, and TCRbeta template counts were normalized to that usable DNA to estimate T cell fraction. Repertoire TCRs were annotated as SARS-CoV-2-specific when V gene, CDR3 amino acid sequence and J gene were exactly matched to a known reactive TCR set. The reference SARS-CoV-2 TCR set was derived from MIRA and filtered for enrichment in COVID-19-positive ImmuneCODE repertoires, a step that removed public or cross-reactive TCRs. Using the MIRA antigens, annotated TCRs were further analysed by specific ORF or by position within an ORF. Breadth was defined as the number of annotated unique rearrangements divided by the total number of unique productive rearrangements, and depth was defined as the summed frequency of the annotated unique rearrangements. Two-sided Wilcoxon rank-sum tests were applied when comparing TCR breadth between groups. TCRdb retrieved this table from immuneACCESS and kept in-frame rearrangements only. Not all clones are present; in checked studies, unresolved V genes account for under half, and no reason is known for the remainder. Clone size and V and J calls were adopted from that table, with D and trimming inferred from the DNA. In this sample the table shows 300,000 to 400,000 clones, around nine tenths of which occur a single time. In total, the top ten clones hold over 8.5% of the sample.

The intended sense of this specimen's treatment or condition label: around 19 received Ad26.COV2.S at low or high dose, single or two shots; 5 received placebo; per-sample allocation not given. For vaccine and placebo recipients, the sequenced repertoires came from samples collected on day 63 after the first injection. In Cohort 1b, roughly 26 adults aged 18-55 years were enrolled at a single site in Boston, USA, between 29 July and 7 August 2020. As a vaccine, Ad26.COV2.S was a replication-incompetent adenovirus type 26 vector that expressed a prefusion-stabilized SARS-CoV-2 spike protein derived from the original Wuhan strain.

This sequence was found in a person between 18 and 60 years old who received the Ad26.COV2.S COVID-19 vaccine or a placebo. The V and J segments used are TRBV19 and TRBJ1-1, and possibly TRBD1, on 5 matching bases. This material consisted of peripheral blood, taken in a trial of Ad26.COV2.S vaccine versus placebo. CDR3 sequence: CASLRGGLNTEAFF. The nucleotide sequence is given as TGTGCCAGTCTCCGGGGGGGACTGAACACTGAAGCTTTCTTT.